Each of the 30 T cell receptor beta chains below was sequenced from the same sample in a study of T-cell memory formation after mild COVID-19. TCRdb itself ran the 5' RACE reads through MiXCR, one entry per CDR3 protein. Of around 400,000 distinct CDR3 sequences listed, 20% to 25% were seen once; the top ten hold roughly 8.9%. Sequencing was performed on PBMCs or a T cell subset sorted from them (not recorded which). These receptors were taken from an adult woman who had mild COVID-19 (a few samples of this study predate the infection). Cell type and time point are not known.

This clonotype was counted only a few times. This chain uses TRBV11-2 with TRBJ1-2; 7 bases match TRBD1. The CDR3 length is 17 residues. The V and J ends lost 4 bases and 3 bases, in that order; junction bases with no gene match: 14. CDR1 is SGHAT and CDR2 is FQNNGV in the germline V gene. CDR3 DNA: TGTGCCAGCAGCTCTTTCAAGGGGACAGTCTCGGACTATGGCTACACCTTC. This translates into CASSSFKGTVSDYGYTF.

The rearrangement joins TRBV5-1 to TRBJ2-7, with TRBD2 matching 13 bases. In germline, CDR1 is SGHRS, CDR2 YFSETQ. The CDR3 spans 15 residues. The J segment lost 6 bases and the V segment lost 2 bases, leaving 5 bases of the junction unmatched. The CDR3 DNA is TGCGCCAGCAGCTTCCCACTAGCGGGAGGGCCCGAGCAGTACTTC. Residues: CASSFPLAGGPEQYF.

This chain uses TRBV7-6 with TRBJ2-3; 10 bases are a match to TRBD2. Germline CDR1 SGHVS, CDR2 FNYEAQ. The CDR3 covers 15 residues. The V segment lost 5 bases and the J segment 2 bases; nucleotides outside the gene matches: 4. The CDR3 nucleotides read TGTGCCAGCAGCGCGGGACTAGCGATCACAGATACGCAGTATTTT. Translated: CASSAGLAITDTQYF.

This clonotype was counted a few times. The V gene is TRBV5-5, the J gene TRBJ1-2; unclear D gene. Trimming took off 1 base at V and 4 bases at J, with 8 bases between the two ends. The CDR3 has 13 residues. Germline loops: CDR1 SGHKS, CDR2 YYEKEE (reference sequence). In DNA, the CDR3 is TGTGCCAGCAGCTTGATGACGGTCTATGGCTACACCTTC. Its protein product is CASSLMTVYGYTF. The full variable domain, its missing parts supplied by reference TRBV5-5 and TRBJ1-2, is DAGVTQSPTHLIKTRGQQVTLRCSPISGHKSVSWYQQVLGQGPQFIFQYYEKEERGRGNFPDRFSARQFPNYSSELNVNALLLGDSALYLCASSLMTVYGYTFGSGTRLTVV.

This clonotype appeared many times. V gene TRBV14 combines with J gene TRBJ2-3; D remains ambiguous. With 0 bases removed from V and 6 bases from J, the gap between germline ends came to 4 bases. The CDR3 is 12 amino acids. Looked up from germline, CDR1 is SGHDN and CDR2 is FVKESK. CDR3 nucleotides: TGTGCCAGCAGCCAAGATTGGGATACGCAGTATTTT. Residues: CASSQDWDTQYF.

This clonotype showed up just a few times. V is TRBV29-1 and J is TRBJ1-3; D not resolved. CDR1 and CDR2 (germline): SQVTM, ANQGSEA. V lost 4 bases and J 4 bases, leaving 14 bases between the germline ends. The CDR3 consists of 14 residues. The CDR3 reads CSVAPGVPGNTIYF. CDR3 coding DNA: TGCAGCGTTGCCCCAGGCGTCCCCGGAAACACCATATATTTT.

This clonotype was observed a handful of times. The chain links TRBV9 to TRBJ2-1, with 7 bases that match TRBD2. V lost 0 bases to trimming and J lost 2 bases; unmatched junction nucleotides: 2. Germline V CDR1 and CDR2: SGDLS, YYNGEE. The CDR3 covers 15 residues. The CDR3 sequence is CASSVVGGAYNEQFF. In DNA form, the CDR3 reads TGTGCCAGCAGCGTAGTTGGGGGGGCCTACAATGAGCAGTTCTTC. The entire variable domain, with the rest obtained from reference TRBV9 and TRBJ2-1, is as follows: DSGVTQTPKHLITATGQRVTLRCSPRSGDLSVYWYQQSLDQGLQFLIQYYNGEERAKGNILERFSAQQFPDLHSELNLSSLELGDSALYFCASSVVGGAYNEQFFGPGTRLTVL.

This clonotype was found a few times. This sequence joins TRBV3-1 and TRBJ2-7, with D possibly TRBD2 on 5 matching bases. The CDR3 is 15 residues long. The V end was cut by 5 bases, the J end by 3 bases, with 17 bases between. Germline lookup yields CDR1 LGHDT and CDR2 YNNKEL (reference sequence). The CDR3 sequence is CASSSPGSRVYEQYF. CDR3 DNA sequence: TGTGCCAGCAGCTCCCCTGGATCGAGGGTCTACGAGCAGTACTTC.

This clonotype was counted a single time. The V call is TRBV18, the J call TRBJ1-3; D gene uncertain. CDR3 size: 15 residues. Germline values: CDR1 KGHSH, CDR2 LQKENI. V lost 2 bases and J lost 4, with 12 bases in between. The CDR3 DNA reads TGTGCCAGCTCACCAGGAAGGGAATCGGGAAACACCATATATTTT. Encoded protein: CASSPGRESGNTIYF. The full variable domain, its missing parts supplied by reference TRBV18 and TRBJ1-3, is NAGVMQNPRHLVRRRGQEARLRCSPMKGHSHVYWYRQLPEEGLKFMVYLQKENIIDESGMPKERFSAEFPKEGPSILRIQQVVRGDSAAYFCASSPGRESGNTIYFGEGSWLTVV.

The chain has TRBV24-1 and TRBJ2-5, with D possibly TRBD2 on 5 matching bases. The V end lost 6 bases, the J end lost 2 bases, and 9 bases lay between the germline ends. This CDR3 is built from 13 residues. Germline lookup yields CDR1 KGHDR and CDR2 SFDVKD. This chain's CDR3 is CATSYEGQETQYF. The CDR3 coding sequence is TGTGCCACCAGTTATGAGGGTCAAGAGACCCAGTACTTC.

CDR3: CASREQGVNGYTF. The CDR3, as DNA: TGTGCCAGCAGAGAGCAGGGGGTAAATGGCTACACCTTC. This rearrangement joins TRBV3-1 to TRBJ1-2; the match to TRBD1 covers 7 bases. The ends lost 6 bases at V and 6 bases at J; junction bases unmatched: 7. There are 13 residues in the CDR3. Germline V gene data show CDR1 as LGHDT and CDR2 as YNNKEL (reference sequence).

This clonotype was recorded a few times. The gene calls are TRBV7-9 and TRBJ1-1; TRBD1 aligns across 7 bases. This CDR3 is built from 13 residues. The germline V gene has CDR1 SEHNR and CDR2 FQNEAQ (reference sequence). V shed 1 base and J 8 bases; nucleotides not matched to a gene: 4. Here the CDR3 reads CASSLDTGDEAFF. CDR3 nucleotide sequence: TGTGCCAGCAGCTTAGATACAGGGGACGAAGCTTTCTTT. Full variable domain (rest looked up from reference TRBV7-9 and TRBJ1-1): DTGVSQNPRHKITKRGQNVTFRCDPISEHNRLYWYRQTLGQGPEFLTYFQNEAQLEKSRLLSDRFSAERPKGSFSTLEIQRTEQGDSAMYLCASSLDTGDEAFFGQGTRLTVV.

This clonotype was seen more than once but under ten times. The CDR3 DNA follows: TGTGCCAGCAGCTTAGGAATCGGGGAGCAGTACTTC. Translated: CASSLGIGEQYF. V and J are TRBV7-2 and TRBJ2-7; D unresolved. The CDR3 is 12 amino acids. Germline V CDR1 and CDR2: SGHTA, FQGNSA. Trimming took 1 base from V and 7 from J, leaving 8 bases between them. Full variable domain (missing parts from reference TRBV7-2 and TRBJ2-7): GAGVSQSPSNKVTEKGKDVELRCDPISGHTALYWYRQSLGQGLEFLIYFQGNSAPDKSGLPSDRFSAERTGGSVSTLTIQRTQQEDSAVYLCASSLGIGEQYFGPGTRLTVT.

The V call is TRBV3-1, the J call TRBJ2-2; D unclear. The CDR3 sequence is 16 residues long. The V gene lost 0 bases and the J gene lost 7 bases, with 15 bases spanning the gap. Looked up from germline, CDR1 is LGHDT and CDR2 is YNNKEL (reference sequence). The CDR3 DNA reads TGTGCCAGCAGCCAAGATATAGGGTCACCAGGCGGGGAGCTGTTTTTT. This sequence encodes CASSQDIGSPGGELFF.

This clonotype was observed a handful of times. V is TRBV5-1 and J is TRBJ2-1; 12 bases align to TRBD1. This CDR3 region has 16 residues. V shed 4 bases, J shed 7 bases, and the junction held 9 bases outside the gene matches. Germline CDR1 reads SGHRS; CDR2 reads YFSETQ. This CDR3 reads CASSGPGQGAQNEQFF. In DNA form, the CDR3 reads TGCGCCAGCAGCGGACCGGGACAGGGGGCGCAAAATGAGCAGTTCTTC.

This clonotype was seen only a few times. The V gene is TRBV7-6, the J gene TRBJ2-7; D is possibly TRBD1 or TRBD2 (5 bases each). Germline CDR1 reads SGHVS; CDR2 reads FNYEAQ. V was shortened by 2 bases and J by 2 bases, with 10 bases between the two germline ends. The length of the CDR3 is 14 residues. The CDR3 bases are TGTGCCAGCAGCTTACCCGGGGCTGCCTACGAGCAGTACTTC. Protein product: CASSLPGAAYEQYF. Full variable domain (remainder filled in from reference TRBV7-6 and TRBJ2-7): GAGVSQSPRYKVTKRGQDVALRCDPISGHVSLYWYRQALGQGPEFLTYFNYEAQQDKSGLPNDRFSAERPEGSISTLTIQRTEQRDSAMYRCASSLPGAAYEQYFGPGTRLTVT.

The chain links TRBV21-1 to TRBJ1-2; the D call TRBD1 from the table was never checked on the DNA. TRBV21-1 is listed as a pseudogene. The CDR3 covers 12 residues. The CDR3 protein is CASSPLGGGYTF. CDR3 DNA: TGTGCCAGCAGCCCACTGGGGGGAGGCTACACCTTC.

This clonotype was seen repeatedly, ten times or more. In nucleotides, the CDR3 is TGCAGTGCTGTCCTCTGGGGAAACACCATATATTTT. It translates to CSAVLWGNTIYF. V is TRBV20-1 and J is TRBJ1-3; D not resolved. This CDR3 spans 12 amino acids. Trimming shortened V by 5 bases and J by 4 bases, and 9 bases separated the two germline ends. The V gene's germline CDR1 is DFQATT and CDR2 SNEGSKA (reference sequence).

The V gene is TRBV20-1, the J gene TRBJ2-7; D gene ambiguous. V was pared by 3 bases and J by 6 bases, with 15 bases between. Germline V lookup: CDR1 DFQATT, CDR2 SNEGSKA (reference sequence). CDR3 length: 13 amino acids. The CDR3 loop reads CSASSTHLSEQYF. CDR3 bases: TGCAGTGCTAGTAGTACTCACCTTAGCGAGCAGTACTTC.

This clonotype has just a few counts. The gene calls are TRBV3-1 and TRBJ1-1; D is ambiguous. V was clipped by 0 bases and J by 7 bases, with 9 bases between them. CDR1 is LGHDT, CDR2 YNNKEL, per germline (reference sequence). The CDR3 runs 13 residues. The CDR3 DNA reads TGTGCCAGCAGCCAAGAAACGGCGGGTGAAGCTTTCTTT. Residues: CASSQETAGEAFF.

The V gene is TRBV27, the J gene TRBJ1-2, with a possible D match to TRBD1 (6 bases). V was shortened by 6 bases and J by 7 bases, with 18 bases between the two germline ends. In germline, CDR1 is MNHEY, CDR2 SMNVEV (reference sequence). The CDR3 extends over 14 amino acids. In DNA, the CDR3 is TGTGCCAGCAGCCGGACAGTCCAATCTTTTGGCTACACCTTC. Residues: CASSRTVQSFGYTF.

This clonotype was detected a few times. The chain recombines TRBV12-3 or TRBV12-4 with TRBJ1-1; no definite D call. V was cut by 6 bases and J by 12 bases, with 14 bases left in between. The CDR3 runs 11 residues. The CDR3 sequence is CASRGRVGPFF. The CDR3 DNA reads TGTGCCAGCAGGGGGAGGGTTGGGCCTTTCTTT.

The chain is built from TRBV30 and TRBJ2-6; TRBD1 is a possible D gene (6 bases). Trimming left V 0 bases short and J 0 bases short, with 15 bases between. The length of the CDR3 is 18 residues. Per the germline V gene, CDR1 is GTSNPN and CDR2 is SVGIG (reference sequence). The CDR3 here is CAWSVSRDTYSGANVLTF. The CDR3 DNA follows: TGTGCCTGGAGTGTAAGTAGGGACACTTACTCTGGGGCCAACGTCCTGACTTTC. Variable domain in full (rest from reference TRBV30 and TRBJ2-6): SQTIHQWPATLVQPVGSPLSLECTVEGTSNPNLYWYRQAAGRGLQLLFYSVGIGQISSEVPQNLSASRPQDRQFILSSKKLLLSDSGFYLCAWSVSRDTYSGANVLTFGAGSRLTVL.

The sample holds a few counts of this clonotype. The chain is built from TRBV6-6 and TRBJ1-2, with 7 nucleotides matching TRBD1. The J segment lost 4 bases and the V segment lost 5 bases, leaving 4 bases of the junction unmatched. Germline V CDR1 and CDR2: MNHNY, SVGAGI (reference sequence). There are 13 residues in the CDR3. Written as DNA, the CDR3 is TGTGCCAGCAGTCGGGACAGACCCTATGGCTACACCTTC. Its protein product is CASSRDRPYGYTF.

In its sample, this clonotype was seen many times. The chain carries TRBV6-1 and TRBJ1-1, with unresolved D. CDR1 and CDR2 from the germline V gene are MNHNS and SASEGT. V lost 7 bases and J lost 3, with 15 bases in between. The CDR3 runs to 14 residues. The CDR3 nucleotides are TGTGCCAGCATCAGGTCAAGGGTGGACACTGAAGCTTTCTTT. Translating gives CASIRSRVDTEAFF.

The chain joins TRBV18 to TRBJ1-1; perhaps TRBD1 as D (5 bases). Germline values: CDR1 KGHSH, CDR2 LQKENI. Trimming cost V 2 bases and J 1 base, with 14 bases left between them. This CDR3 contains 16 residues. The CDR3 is CASSPDRQGGNTEAFF. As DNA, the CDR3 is TGTGCCAGCTCACCAGACCGTCAGGGAGGGAACACTGAAGCTTTCTTT.

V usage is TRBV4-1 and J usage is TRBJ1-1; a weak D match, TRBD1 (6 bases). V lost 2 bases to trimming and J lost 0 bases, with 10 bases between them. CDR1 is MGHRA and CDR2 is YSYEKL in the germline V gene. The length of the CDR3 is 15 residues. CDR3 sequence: CASSQLGGMNTEAFF. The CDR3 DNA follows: TGCGCCAGCAGCCAACTAGGGGGGATGAACACTGAAGCTTTCTTT.

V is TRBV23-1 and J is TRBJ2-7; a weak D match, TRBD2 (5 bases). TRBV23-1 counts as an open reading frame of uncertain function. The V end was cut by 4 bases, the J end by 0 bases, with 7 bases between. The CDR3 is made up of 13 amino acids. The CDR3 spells CASSRTHSYEQYF. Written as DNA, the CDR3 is TGCGCCAGCAGTCGGACTCACTCCTACGAGCAGTACTTC.

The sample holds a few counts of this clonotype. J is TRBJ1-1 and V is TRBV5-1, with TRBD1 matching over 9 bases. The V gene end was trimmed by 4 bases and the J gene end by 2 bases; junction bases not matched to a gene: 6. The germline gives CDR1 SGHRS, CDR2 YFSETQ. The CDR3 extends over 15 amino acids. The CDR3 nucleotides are TGCGCCAGCAGCGGAAACAGGGGGCATAACACTGAAGCTTTCTTT. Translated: CASSGNRGHNTEAFF.

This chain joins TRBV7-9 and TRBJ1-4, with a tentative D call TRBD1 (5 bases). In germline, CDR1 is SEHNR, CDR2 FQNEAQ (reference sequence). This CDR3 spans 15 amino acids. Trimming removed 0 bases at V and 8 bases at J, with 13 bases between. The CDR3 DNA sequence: TGTGCCAGCAGCTTAGCGATTGCAGGGCGGGAAAAACTGTTTTTT. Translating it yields CASSLAIAGREKLFF.